These T cell receptor beta chains were read from a single sample in a study of spatial heterogeneity in lung cancer. In TCRdb, the 5' RACE reads were re-called with MiXCR into one record per CDR3 protein. Found here are 40,000 to 45,000 distinct CDR3 sequences, approximately 6.9% of them singletons; the top ten hold about two fifths. This sample comprised PBMCs, obtained at surgery. The receptor source for this set is a female donor with early-stage non-small cell lung cancer. CDR3s include the opening cysteine and the closing phenylalanine or tryptophan. A D gene is named only where the DNA matches it firmly. Only part of the rows carry a size: once, few, many, or a class if the clone is expanded.

J gene: TRBJ2-5
V gene: TRBV6-6
D gene: .
clone size: .
CDR3 DNA: TGTGCCAGCAGTTCCTGGGTTAACGGGGCCCAGTACTTC
CDR3 protein: CASSSWVNGAQYF

J gene: TRBJ2-4
V gene: TRBV3-1
D gene: .
clone size: many
CDR3 DNA: TGTGCCAGCAGCCAAGAATTCTCCAGACAAAAGTACTTC
CDR3 protein: CASSQEFSRQKYF

J gene: TRBJ2-5
V gene: TRBV7-2
D gene: .
clone size: many
CDR3 DNA: TGTGCCAGCAGGCAAGACGAGAGGGAGGCCCAGTACTTC
CDR3 protein: CASRQDEREAQYF

J gene: TRBJ1-1
V gene: TRBV5-1
D gene: .
clone size: many
CDR3 DNA: TGCGCCAGCAGCTTAGAGGGGAACACTGAAGCTTTCTTT
CDR3 protein: CASSLEGNTEAFF

J gene: TRBJ1-5
V gene: TRBV30
D gene: .
clone size: many
CDR3 DNA: TGTGCCTGGAGTGTAACCGGTTTGGGCAATCAGCCCCAGCATTTT
CDR3 protein: CAWSVTGLGNQPQHF

J gene: TRBJ1-5
V gene: TRBV7-2
D gene: .
clone size: few
CDR3 DNA: TGTGCCAGCAGCTTAGAGGCTGATAGCAATCAGCCCCAGCATTTT
CDR3 protein: CASSLEADSNQPQHF

J gene: TRBJ2-1
V gene: TRBV27
D gene: .
clone size: .
CDR3 DNA: TGTGCCAGCAGTTCGTTCCGGGGGTACAATGAGCAGTTCTTC
CDR3 protein: CASSSFRGYNEQFF

J gene: TRBJ2-2
V gene: TRBV7-2
D gene: .
clone size: many
CDR3 DNA: TGTGCCAGTTTGACTAGTCCCGTCTCCGGGGAGCTGTTTTTT
CDR3 protein: CASLTSPVSGELFF

J gene: TRBJ1-4
V gene: TRBV4-1
D gene: .
clone size: many
CDR3 DNA: TGCGCCAGCAGCCAAGAAACGGTCCTCGGGCCTAATGAAAAACTGTTTTTT
CDR3 protein: CASSQETVLGPNEKLFF

J gene: TRBJ1-2
V gene: TRBV27
D gene: TRBD1
clone size: many
CDR3 DNA: TGTGCCAGCAGACAACAGGGGAGCTATGGCTACACCTTC
CDR3 protein: CASRQQGSYGYTF

J gene: TRBJ1-4
V gene: TRBV7-2
D gene: .
clone size: few
CDR3 DNA: TGTGCCAGCAGCTTAGGAATCGGGGCCACTGAAAAACTGTTTTTT
CDR3 protein: CASSLGIGATEKLFF

J gene: TRBJ2-3
V gene: TRBV2
D gene: TRBD1
clone size: few
CDR3 DNA: TGTGCCAGCAGTGAGGACAGGGACACAGATACGCAGTATTTT
CDR3 protein: CASSEDRDTDTQYF

J gene: TRBJ2-2
V gene: TRBV5-1
D gene: TRBD1
clone size: .
CDR3 DNA: TGCGCCTCAACCTCCGGGACAGGGGGGACCGGGGAGCTGTTTTTT
CDR3 protein: CASTSGTGGTGELFF

J gene: TRBJ2-3
V gene: TRBV4-1
D gene: .
clone size: many
CDR3 DNA: TGCGCCAGCAGCCTGGACCCAGGGGGGACGGGGACAGATACGCAGTATTTT
CDR3 protein: CASSLDPGGTGTDTQYF

J gene: TRBJ2-7
V gene: TRBV6-5
D gene: .
clone size: many
CDR3 DNA: TGTGCCAGCAGTTACCAAACAGGGTCGTACTACGAGCAGTACTTC
CDR3 protein: CASSYQTGSYYEQYF

J gene: TRBJ1-2
V gene: TRBV11-2
D gene: TRBD1
clone size: .
CDR3 DNA: TGTGCCAGCAGCCCCGGACAGGGGAACTATGGCTACACCTTC
CDR3 protein: CASSPGQGNYGYTF

J gene: TRBJ2-5
V gene: TRBV2
D gene: .
clone size: many
CDR3 DNA: TGTGCCAGCAAAGGGACCAGGGATCAAGAGACCCAGTACTTC
CDR3 protein: CASKGTRDQETQYF

J gene: TRBJ1-2
V gene: TRBV7-2
D gene: TRBD1
clone size: many
CDR3 DNA: TGTGCCAGCAGTTTAGGGACAGCTGCTAACTATGGCTACACCTTC
CDR3 protein: CASSLGTAANYGYTF

J gene: TRBJ2-3
V gene: TRBV29-1
D gene: TRBD2
clone size: .
CDR3 DNA: TGCAGCGTGCCGGGACTAGCGGGGGGCACAGATACGCAGTATTTT
CDR3 protein: CSVPGLAGGTDTQYF

J gene: TRBJ1-2
V gene: TRBV7-2
D gene: .
clone size: many
CDR3 DNA: TGTGCCAGCAGCTCCTACCAACAGGGAGACTATGGCTACACCTTC
CDR3 protein: CASSSYQQGDYGYTF

J gene: TRBJ1-4
V gene: TRBV12-3/TRBV12-4
D gene: .
clone size: many
CDR3 DNA: TGTGCCAGCAGTACAGACAGATCGGTGAACGAAAAACTGTTTTTT
CDR3 protein: CASSTDRSVNEKLFF

J gene: TRBJ2-3
V gene: TRBV4-1
D gene: TRBD2
clone size: many
CDR3 DNA: TGCGCCAGCAGCCAAGAACTAGCGGGGTTCACAGATACGCAGTATTTT
CDR3 protein: CASSQELAGFTDTQYF

J gene: TRBJ2-1
V gene: TRBV5-1
D gene: TRBD1
clone size: .
CDR3 DNA: TGCGCCAGCAGCCCACCGCCGGGACAGGGCACACACAATGAGCAGTTCTTC
CDR3 protein: CASSPPPGQGTHNEQFF

J gene: TRBJ1-2
V gene: TRBV14
D gene: .
clone size: .
CDR3 DNA: TGTGCCAGCAGCCAAAGCCATAACTATGGCTACACCTTC
CDR3 protein: CASSQSHNYGYTF

J gene: TRBJ2-1
V gene: TRBV7-2
D gene: .
clone size: few
CDR3 DNA: TGTGCCAGCACCTCCAACAGCCACAATGAGCAGTTCTTC
CDR3 protein: CASTSNSHNEQFF

J gene: TRBJ2-3
V gene: TRBV7-2
D gene: TRBD2
clone size: many
CDR3 DNA: TGTGCCAGCATCCCGGGACTAGCGGCAGATACGCAGTATTTT
CDR3 protein: CASIPGLAADTQYF

J gene: TRBJ2-3
V gene: TRBV5-1
D gene: TRBD2
clone size: few
CDR3 DNA: TGCGCCAGCAGTACGAGGGCTAGCGGGGGAGATACGCAGTATTTT
CDR3 protein: CASSTRASGGDTQYF

J gene: TRBJ2-5
V gene: TRBV2
D gene: .
clone size: many
CDR3 DNA: TGTGCCAGCAGTGGTACCGCTCGGGAGACCCAGTACTTC
CDR3 protein: CASSGTARETQYF

J gene: TRBJ1-3
V gene: TRBV12-5
D gene: .
clone size: .
CDR3 DNA: TGTGCTAGTGGTTTGGGCGCTCGCCGAGGAAACACCATATATTTT
CDR3 protein: CASGLGARRGNTIYF

J gene: TRBJ1-1
V gene: TRBV20-1
D gene: TRBD1
clone size: many
CDR3 DNA: TGCAGTGCCCCCGGGACAGGGCGCACTGAAGCTTTCTTT
CDR3 protein: CSAPGTGRTEAFF

J gene: TRBJ1-1
V gene: TRBV6-6
D gene: TRBD1
clone size: many
CDR3 DNA: TGTGCCAGCAGTCGCCCGGGACAGGGGGAAGCTTTCTTT
CDR3 protein: CASSRPGQGEAFF

J gene: TRBJ1-5
V gene: TRBV2
D gene: .
clone size: few
CDR3 DNA: TGTGCCAGCACTCCACAGATGGTCAATCAGCCCCAGCATTTT
CDR3 protein: CASTPQMVNQPQHF

J gene: TRBJ1-5
V gene: TRBV28
D gene: .
clone size: few
CDR3 DNA: TGTGCCAGCATCCCCGGGGGGCTAAAGAATCAGCCCCAGCATTTT
CDR3 protein: CASIPGGLKNQPQHF

J gene: TRBJ2-7
V gene: TRBV15
D gene: .
clone size: many
CDR3 DNA: TGTGCCACCAGCAGAGATAAGAGCAAGTCGTACTTC
CDR3 protein: CATSRDKSKSYF

J gene: TRBJ2-1
V gene: TRBV5-1
D gene: TRBD1
clone size: .
CDR3 DNA: TGCGCCAGCAGCTTCCTTGGACAGGGCCCGAGGGAGAATGAGCAGTTCTTC
CDR3 protein: CASSFLGQGPRENEQFF

J gene: TRBJ2-5
V gene: TRBV24-1
D gene: .
clone size: .
CDR3 DNA: TGTGCCACCAGCGGGGGGCCTCAAGAGACCCAGTACTTC
CDR3 protein: CATSGGPQETQYF

J gene: TRBJ1-4
V gene: TRBV5-1
D gene: .
clone size: .
CDR3 DNA: TGCGCCAGCAGCCCAGGGACACCTCTAACTAATGAAAAACTGTTTTTT
CDR3 protein: CASSPGTPLTNEKLFF

J gene: TRBJ2-6
V gene: TRBV5-4
D gene: .
clone size: many
CDR3 DNA: TGTGCCAGCAGCTTGGAGGGGGTCACCAACGTCCTGACTTTC
CDR3 protein: CASSLEGVTNVLTF

J gene: TRBJ1-1
V gene: TRBV6-1
D gene: .
clone size: few
CDR3 DNA: TGTGCCAGCCAAGAACAGCTGAACACTGAAGCTTTCTTT
CDR3 protein: CASQEQLNTEAFF

J gene: TRBJ2-7
V gene: TRBV27
D gene: TRBD1
clone size: .
CDR3 DNA: TGTGCCAGCAGCTTCCGACAGGGCGAGGACGAGCAGTACTTC
CDR3 protein: CASSFRQGEDEQYF

J gene: TRBJ2-1
V gene: TRBV6-2/TRBV6-3
D gene: TRBD2
clone size: few
CDR3 DNA: TGTGCCAGCAGTCGCGGACTAGCGCTCTACAATGAGCAGTTCTTC
CDR3 protein: CASSRGLALYNEQFF

J gene: TRBJ2-7
V gene: TRBV23-1
D gene: TRBD2
clone size: many
CDR3 DNA: TGCGCCAGCAGTCACTCCCCGGGACTAGAGGGGCTGAGCTCCTACGAGCAGTACTTC
CDR3 protein: CASSHSPGLEGLSSYEQYF

J gene: TRBJ1-5
V gene: TRBV28
D gene: .
clone size: few
CDR3 DNA: TGTGCCAGCAGTCTAGGGCCCCAGCATTTT
CDR3 protein: CASSLGPQHF

J gene: TRBJ1-5
V gene: TRBV19
D gene: .
clone size: few
CDR3 DNA: TGTGCCAGTAGTAGCAGGGTACTACAGCCCCAGCATTTT
CDR3 protein: CASSSRVLQPQHF

J gene: TRBJ1-6
V gene: TRBV10-1
D gene: .
clone size: many
CDR3 DNA: TGCGCCAGCAGCCCGACGAATTCACCCCTCCACTTT
CDR3 protein: CASSPTNSPLHF

J gene: TRBJ1-2
V gene: TRBV12-3/TRBV12-4
D gene: .
clone size: few
CDR3 DNA: TGTGCCAGCAGTTATAATACAGGGACCAACTATGGCTACACCTTC
CDR3 protein: CASSYNTGTNYGYTF

J gene: TRBJ1-6
V gene: TRBV7-2
D gene: .
clone size: few
CDR3 DNA: TGTGCCAGCACCTTAAAGACAGCTCTTTCACCCCTCCACTTT
CDR3 protein: CASTLKTALSPLHF

J gene: TRBJ2-1
V gene: TRBV9
D gene: .
clone size: few
CDR3 DNA: TGTGCCAGCAGCACGACCGGGACCCCAGCGGGTGAGCAGTTCTTC
CDR3 protein: CASSTTGTPAGEQFF

J gene: TRBJ1-5
V gene: TRBV28
D gene: .
clone size: .
CDR3 DNA: TGTGCCAGCCGAGAAGGACAGTATAGCAATCAGCCCCAGCATTTT
CDR3 protein: CASREGQYSNQPQHF

J gene: TRBJ1-5
V gene: TRBV3-1
D gene: TRBD1
clone size: many
CDR3 DNA: TGTGCCAGCAGCCAGGACAGGCGCAATCAGCCCCAGCATTTT
CDR3 protein: CASSQDRRNQPQHF

J gene: TRBJ2-7
V gene: TRBV28
D gene: TRBD2
clone size: few
CDR3 DNA: TGTGCCAGCAGTCCTAGCGGGCCCTGGGAGCAGTACTTC
CDR3 protein: CASSPSGPWEQYF

J gene: TRBJ2-5
V gene: TRBV5-5
D gene: TRBD1
clone size: many
CDR3 DNA: TGTGCCAGCAGCCAGAGACCGGACAGGCAAGAGACCCAGTACTTC
CDR3 protein: CASSQRPDRQETQYF

J gene: TRBJ1-2
V gene: TRBV4-1
D gene: .
clone size: few
CDR3 DNA: TGCGCCAGCAGCCAAGACCCCCGGGCTAACTATGGCTACACCTTC
CDR3 protein: CASSQDPRANYGYTF

J gene: TRBJ1-1
V gene: TRBV20-1
D gene: TRBD1
clone size: .
CDR3 DNA: TGCAGTGCTCGCACAGGGACAGGGGGGAACACTGAAGCTTTCTTT
CDR3 protein: CSARTGTGGNTEAFF

J gene: TRBJ1-2
V gene: TRBV20-1
D gene: .
clone size: many
CDR3 DNA: TGCAGTGCTAGAGATCCGGTCAGGCATGGCTACACCTTC
CDR3 protein: CSARDPVRHGYTF

J gene: TRBJ2-1
V gene: TRBV28
D gene: TRBD1
clone size: few
CDR3 DNA: TGTGCCAGCCTTGCCCTGGAGGGGGCAGGGGGCCACAATGAGCAGTTCTTC
CDR3 protein: CASLALEGAGGHNEQFF

J gene: TRBJ2-7
V gene: TRBV20-1
D gene: TRBD1
clone size: many
CDR3 DNA: TGCAGTGTACAACCGGGACAGGGGTCCTACGAGCAGTACTTC
CDR3 protein: CSVQPGQGSYEQYF